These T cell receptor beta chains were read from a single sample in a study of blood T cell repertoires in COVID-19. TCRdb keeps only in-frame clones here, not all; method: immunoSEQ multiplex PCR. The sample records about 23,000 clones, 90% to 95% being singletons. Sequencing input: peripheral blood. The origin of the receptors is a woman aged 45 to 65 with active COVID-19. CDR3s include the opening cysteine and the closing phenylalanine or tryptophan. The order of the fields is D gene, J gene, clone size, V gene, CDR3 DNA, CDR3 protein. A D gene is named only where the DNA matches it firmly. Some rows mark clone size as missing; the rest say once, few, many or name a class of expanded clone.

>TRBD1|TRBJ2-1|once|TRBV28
TGTGCCAGCAGCAACAGGGGTGAGCAGTTCTTC
CASSNRGEQFF
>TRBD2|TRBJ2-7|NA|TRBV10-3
TGTGCCATCAGTGATGGGGCTCGAGCGGGAGGGGTTTCCTACGAGCAGTACTTC
CAISDGARAGGVSYEQYF
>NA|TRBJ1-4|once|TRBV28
TGTGCCAGCAGTTTTGGGGGAGGGGGAAATGAAAAACTGTTTTTT
CASSFGGGGNEKLFF
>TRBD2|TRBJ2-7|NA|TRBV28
TGTGCCAGCAGCCGACCCGGGACTAGCGGCTCCTACGAGCAGTACTTC
CASSRPGTSGSYEQYF
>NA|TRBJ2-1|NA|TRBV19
TGTGCCAGTAATCACCCCCGGGACTCCGGTGGGGAGCAGTTCTTC
CASNHPRDSGGEQFF
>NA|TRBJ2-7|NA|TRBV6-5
TGTGCCAGCAGCCTCGCTTTCCGGGCCTACGAGCAGTACTTC
CASSLAFRAYEQYF
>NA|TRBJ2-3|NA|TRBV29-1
TGCAGCGGATCCTCCCCTAGCGCTAAGTTACGAGATACGCAGTATTTT
CSGSSPSAKLRDTQYF
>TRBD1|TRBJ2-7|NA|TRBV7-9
TGTGCCAGCAGCTCCGGGACAGGGGGCGACGCCTACGAGCAGTACTTC
CASSSGTGGDAYEQYF
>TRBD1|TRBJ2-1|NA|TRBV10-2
TGCGCCAGCAGATCCTTGGACAGGGGAGACAATGAGCAGTTCTTC
CASRSLDRGDNEQFF
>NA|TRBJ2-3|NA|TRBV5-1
TGCGCCAGCAGCCTCGAGGGGGGGTTTAGCACAGATACGCAGTATTTT
CASSLEGGFSTDTQYF
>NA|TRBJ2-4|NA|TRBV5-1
TGCGCCAGCAGCTCAACAGGGCCCGGGACCAAAAACATTCAGTACTTC
CASSSTGPGTKNIQYF
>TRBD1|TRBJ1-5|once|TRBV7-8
TGTGCCAGCAGCTTAGAGGGGACAGGGCCTCAGCCCCAGCATTTT
CASSLEGTGPQPQHF
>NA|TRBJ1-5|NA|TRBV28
TGTGCCAGCAGGCCGGGACTCCCGGTCGTGGCCCAGCATTTT
CASRPGLPVVAQHF
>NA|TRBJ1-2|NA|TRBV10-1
TGCGCCAGCAGTGAGGGCCAGAACTATGGCTACACCTTC
CASSEGQNYGYTF
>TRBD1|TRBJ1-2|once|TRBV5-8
TGTGCCAGCAACCCCGGGACAGGGAATGGCTACACCTTC
CASNPGTGNGYTF
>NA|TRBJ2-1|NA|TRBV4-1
TGCGCCAGCAGCCAAGTTCTTCGGGGGTACAATGAGCAGTTCTTC
CASSQVLRGYNEQFF
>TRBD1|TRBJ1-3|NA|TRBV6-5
TGTGCCAGCAATCTACAGGGGGCTGGAAACACCATATATTTT
CASNLQGAGNTIYF
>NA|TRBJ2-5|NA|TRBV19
TGTGCCAGTAGTCTCAGGTACCAAGAGACCCAGTACTTC
CASSLRYQETQYF
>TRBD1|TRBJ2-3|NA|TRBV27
TGTGCCAGCAGTTTATACCGGACAGGCGGCACAGATACGCAGTATTTT
CASSLYRTGGTDTQYF
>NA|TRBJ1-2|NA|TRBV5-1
TGCGCCAGCAGCTTGGCGGCAGGCCCCTCTCTCGGCGGCTACACCTTC
CASSLAAGPSLGGYTF
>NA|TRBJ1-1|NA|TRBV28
TGTGCCAGCAGATTGGGGAGTGAAGCTTTCTTT
CASRLGSEAFF
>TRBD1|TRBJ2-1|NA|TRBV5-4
TGTGCCAGCAGCTGGGACAGCAATGAGCAGTTCTTC
CASSWDSNEQFF
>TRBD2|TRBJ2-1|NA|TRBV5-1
TGCGCCAGCAGCTTAGGTAGCGGGACTTACTACAATGAGCAGTTCTTC
CASSLGSGTYYNEQFF
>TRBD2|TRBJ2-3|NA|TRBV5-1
TGCGCCAGCAGCTGGGAGGGGCGGGCAGATACGCAGTATTTT
CASSWEGRADTQYF
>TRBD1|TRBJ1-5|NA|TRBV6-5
TGTGCCAGCAGTTCAATGGACAGGGGGCAACAGCCCCAGCATTTT
CASSSMDRGQQPQHF
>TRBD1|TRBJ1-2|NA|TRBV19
TGTGCCAGTACTCCGCTAGGGACAGGGAACTATGGCTACACCTTC
CASTPLGTGNYGYTF
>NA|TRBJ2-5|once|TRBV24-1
TGTGCCACCAGTGATTTTAAAAGGGGAGGTGTGGAGACCCAGTACTTC
CATSDFKRGGVETQYF
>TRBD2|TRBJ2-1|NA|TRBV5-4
TGTGCCAGCAGTCCGGGAGGCGGGGGGGCTTCTAGTGAGCAGTTCTTC
CASSPGGGGASSEQFF
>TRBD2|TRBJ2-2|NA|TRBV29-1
TGCAGCGTAGCGGGAGGACACACCGGGGAGCTGTTTTTT
CSVAGGHTGELFF
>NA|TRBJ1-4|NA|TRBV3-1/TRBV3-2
TGTGCCAGCAGCCAAGAAGGGGCAACTAATGAAAAACTGTTTTTT
CASSQEGATNEKLFF
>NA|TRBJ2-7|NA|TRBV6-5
TGTGCCACTTCCAGCCAGGGCCCCTACGAGCAGTACTTC
CATSSQGPYEQYF
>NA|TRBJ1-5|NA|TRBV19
TGTGCCAGTAGTATAGATTTGATCGGCAGGGGAAGCAATCAGCCCCAGCATTTT
CASSIDLIGRGSNQPQHF
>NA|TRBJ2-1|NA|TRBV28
TGTGCCAGCAGCAGGAGGCTGCGATCCTACAATGAGCAGTTCTTC
CASSRRLRSYNEQFF
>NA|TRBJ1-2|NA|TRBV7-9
TGTGCCAGCAGCTTACCCACTCAGGGACTCTATGGCTACACCTTC
CASSLPTQGLYGYTF
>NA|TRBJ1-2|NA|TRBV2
TGTGCCAGCAGTCAGGGGCTAGGAGGCTACACCTTC
CASSQGLGGYTF
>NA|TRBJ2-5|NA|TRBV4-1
TGCGCCAGCAGCGAAAGGGAGCATGGAGAGACCCAGTACTTC
CASSEREHGETQYF
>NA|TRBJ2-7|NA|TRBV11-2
TGTGCCAGCAGCCCCGGAGTCGGGACCTACGAGCAGTACTTC
CASSPGVGTYEQYF
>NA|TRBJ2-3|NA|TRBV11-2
TGTGCCAGCAGCTTACTTCATACGCAGTATTTT
CASSLLHTQYF
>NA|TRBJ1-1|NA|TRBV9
TGTGCCAGCAGCCGACCTGGGGGGGGGCAGAACACTGAAGCTTTCTTT
CASSRPGGGQNTEAFF
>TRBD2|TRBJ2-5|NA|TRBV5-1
TGCGCCAGCAGCGTTAGCGGGGGGGCCGAGGAGACCCAGTACTTC
CASSVSGGAEETQYF
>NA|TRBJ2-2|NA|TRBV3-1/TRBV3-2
TGTGCCAGCGGAAACTGGACAGCGCACACCGGGGAGCTGTTTTTT
CASGNWTAHTGELFF
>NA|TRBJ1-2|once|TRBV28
TGTGCCAGCCTGACACTCTACTATGGCTACACCTTC
CASLTLYYGYTF
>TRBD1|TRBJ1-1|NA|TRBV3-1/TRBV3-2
TGTGCCAGCAGCCCCAGCGTAGGGACAGTCACCGCTGAAGCTTTCTTT
CASSPSVGTVTAEAFF
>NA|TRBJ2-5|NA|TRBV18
TGTGCCAGCACGTCTATCAGGGTAGAGACCCAGTACTTC
CASTSIRVETQYF
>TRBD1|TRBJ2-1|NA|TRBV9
TGTGCCAGCAGCCCTCAGGGACAGTTGGGCAATGAGCAGTTCTTC
CASSPQGQLGNEQFF
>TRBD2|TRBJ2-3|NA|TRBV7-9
TGTGCCAGCAGCCGCCTAGCGGGGAGCGGTGGCACAGATACGCAGTATTTT
CASSRLAGSGGTDTQYF
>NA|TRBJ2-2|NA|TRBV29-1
TGCAGCGTAGGGACTAACACCGGGGAGCTGTTTTTT
CSVGTNTGELFF
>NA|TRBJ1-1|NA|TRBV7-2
TGTGCCAGCAGCCGAACCCAGCGGGCTTTCTTT
CASSRTQRAFF
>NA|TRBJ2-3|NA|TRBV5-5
TGTGCCAGCAGCCTAGAGGCCAGGGTCACAGATACGCAGTATTTT
CASSLEARVTDTQYF
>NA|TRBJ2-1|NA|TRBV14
TGTGCCAGCAGAACAGGGGCTAGCGCATACAATGAGCAGTTCTTC
CASRTGASAYNEQFF
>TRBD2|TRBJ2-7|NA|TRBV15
TGTGCCACCAGCAGTAGGACTAGCGGGTCCTACGAGCAGTACTTC
CATSSRTSGSYEQYF
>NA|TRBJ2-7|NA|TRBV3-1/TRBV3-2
TGTGCCAGCAGCCCAGGATCGGACAGTATCTTCTACGAGCAGTACTTC
CASSPGSDSIFYEQYF
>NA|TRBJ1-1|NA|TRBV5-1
TGCGCCAGCAGCTTGGCCTTTACGGACACTCGTCCGAACACTGAAGCTTTCTTT
CASSLAFTDTRPNTEAFF
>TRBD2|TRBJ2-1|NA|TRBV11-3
TGTGCCAGCAGCTCTTCCGGGACTACGAATTACAATGAGCAGTTCTTC
CASSSSGTTNYNEQFF
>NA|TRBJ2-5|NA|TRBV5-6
TGTGCCAGCAGCTTGGAGCCTAGCCAAGAGACCCAGTACTTC
CASSLEPSQETQYF
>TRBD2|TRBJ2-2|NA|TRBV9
TGTGCCAGCAGCCTGGGACTAGCGGGGATGAACACCGGGGAGCTGTTTTTT
CASSLGLAGMNTGELFF
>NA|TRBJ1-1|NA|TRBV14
TGTGCCAGCAGCCAACTCAGGGGTGACGGCACTGAAGCTTTCTTT
CASSQLRGDGTEAFF